The clone carrying this T cell receptor beta chain occurred a few times. The data were produced by immunoSEQ multiplex PCR, yet TCRdb's version contains in-frame clones alone and is incomplete. The profile shows about 83,000 clones, 86% of them singletons. These data are taken from a study of blood T cell repertoires in COVID-19. V was shortened by 4 bases and J by 8 bases, with 17 bases between the two germline ends. Looked up from germline, CDR1 is MDHEN and CDR2 is SYDVKM. This CDR3 spans 14 amino acids. The J gene is TRBJ1-2, the V gene TRBV28; tentative D call: TRBD1 (6 bases). The sequencing sample was made of peripheral blood. This clonotype was sampled from a man in his fifties or sixties with active COVID-19. The CDR3 is CASSSRGSFEGYTF. The CDR3 nucleotides read TGTGCCAGCAGTTCCAGGGGTTCGTTTGAAGGCTACACCTTC.